A single sample is the source of the 25 T cell receptor beta chains below, sequenced in a study of cytomegalovirus exposure and HLA in healthy donors. Using immunoSEQ multiplex PCR, the repertoire was profiled, and TCRdb retains in-frame clones only, with some absent. The sample carries 55,000 to 65,000 clones, over 85% recorded once. What was sequenced was PBMCs. The receptors shown here come from a woman between 18 and 30 years old in good health and CMV-seropositive.

The rearrangement joins TRBV19 to TRBJ2-2; possible D gene TRBD1, 6 bases. Trimming took 7 bases from V and 7 from J, leaving 28 bases between them. Germline V CDR1 and CDR2: LNHDA, SQIVND (reference sequence). This CDR3 region has 18 residues. The CDR3 loop is CASTVPGQGWGRSGELFF. The CDR3 coding sequence is TGTGCCAGTACCGTCCCGGGACAAGGCTGGGGTCGCAGCGGGGAGCTGTTTTTT.

The chain recombines TRBV18 with TRBJ1-3, with D tentatively TRBD1 (6 bases). CDR1 and CDR2 (germline): KGHSH, LQKENI. The CDR3 totals 14 residues. Trimming took off 2 bases at V and 1 base at J, with 6 bases between the two ends. The DNA for the CDR3 is TGTGCCAGCTCACCAACAGGGTCTGGAAACACCATATATTTT. It specifies CASSPTGSGNTIYF.

V is TRBV30 and J is TRBJ1-2, with 11 nucleotides matching TRBD1. Losses at the gene ends were 4 bases for V and 2 bases for J; bases not matched to a gene: 3. In germline, CDR1 is GTSNPN, CDR2 SVGIG (reference sequence). The CDR3 spans 14 residues. CDR3 protein: CAWKRDRGNYGYTF. Written as DNA, the CDR3 is TGTGCCTGGAAACGGGACAGGGGGAACTATGGCTACACCTTC.

The chain has TRBV7-8 and TRBJ1-1, with 7 bases lining up with TRBD1. CDR3 length equals 13 residues. Unmatched junction bases numbered 3, after V lost 5 bases and J lost 3 bases. Germline values: CDR1 SGHVS, CDR2 FQNEAQ. The CDR3 here is CASSTTGDTEAFF. The DNA of the CDR3 is TGTGCCAGCAGCACTACAGGGGACACTGAAGCTTTCTTT.

The genes are TRBV5-4 and TRBJ1-3; TRBD1 might be the D (5 bases). The CDR3 runs 14 residues. V dropped 4 bases and J dropped 3 bases, with 11 bases sitting between them. CDR1 and CDR2 from the germline V gene are SGHNT and YYREEE (reference sequence). The CDR3 DNA follows: TGTGCCAGCAGCCGTATAGGGGTTGGAAACACCATATATTTT. This translates into CASSRIGVGNTIYF.

The genes are TRBV18 and TRBJ1-1, with D maybe TRBD1 (6 bases). Trimming shortened V by 2 bases and J by 0 bases, and 13 bases separated the two germline ends. The CDR3 extends over 16 amino acids. Germline V lookup: CDR1 KGHSH, CDR2 LQKENI. The CDR3 nucleotides are TGTGCCAGCTCACCATTTCAAGGACAGATGAACACTGAAGCTTTCTTT. Its translation is CASSPFQGQMNTEAFF.

V is TRBV9 and J is TRBJ2-3; 12 nucleotides line up with TRBD2. The CDR3 runs 18 residues. The V and J ends lost 4 bases and 4 bases, in that order; junction bases with no gene match: 13. CDR1 and CDR2 from the germline V gene are SGDLS and YYNGEE. The CDR3: CASSPTGLAGAGPDTQYF. The CDR3 DNA reads TGTGCCAGCAGCCCAACGGGACTAGCGGGCGCGGGGCCAGATACGCAGTATTTT. The full variable domain, in which reference TRBV9 and TRBJ2-3 provide the parts outside the CDR3, is DSGVTQTPKHLITATGQRVTLRCSPRSGDLSVYWYQQSLDQGLQFLIQYYNGEERAKGNILERFSAQQFPDLHSELNLSSLELGDSALYFCASSPTGLAGAGPDTQYFGPGTRLTVL.

The chain joins TRBV6-6 to TRBJ1-5; TRBD1 matches 8 bases. This CDR3 spans 16 amino acids. Germline loops: CDR1 MNHNY, CDR2 SVGAGI (reference sequence). Trimming removed 7 bases from V and 0 bases from J; junction bases left unmatched: 8. The CDR3 nucleotides are TGTGCCAGCATGGACAGGGCCCTCCTTAGCAATCAGCCCCAGCATTTT. Protein sequence: CASMDRALLSNQPQHF.

J is TRBJ1-4 and V is TRBV27; a possible D gene is TRBD1 (5 bases). The germline V gene encodes CDR1 MNHEY and CDR2 SMNVEV (reference sequence). CDR3 length: 14 amino acids. V was clipped by 10 bases and J by 5 bases, with 17 bases between them. This CDR3 reads CATQYRLGNEKLFF. In nucleotides, the CDR3 is TGTGCCACCCAGTACAGGTTAGGGAATGAAAAACTGTTTTTT. Variable domain in full (rest from reference TRBV27 and TRBJ1-4): EAQVTQNPRYLITVTGKKLTVTCSQNMNHEYMSWYRQDPGLGLRQIYYSMNVEVTDKGDVPEGYKVSRKEKRNFPLILESPSPNQTSLYFCATQYRLGNEKLFFGSGTQLSVL.

V usage is TRBV7-8 and J usage is TRBJ1-5; TRBD1 is a possible D gene (5 bases). Looked up from germline, CDR1 is SGHVS and CDR2 is FQNEAQ. V dropped 5 bases and J dropped 3 bases, with 11 bases sitting between them. The CDR3 sequence is 14 residues long. CDR3 loop: CASSPRQFNQPQHF. The CDR3 region has the DNA TGTGCCAGCAGCCCCCGACAGTTCAATCAGCCCCAGCATTTT.

V is TRBV6-5 and J is TRBJ2-3; TRBD2 matches at 9 bases. CDR3 length equals 15 residues. V shed 6 bases, J shed 1 base, and the junction held 5 bases outside the gene matches. The germline V gene has CDR1 MNHEY and CDR2 SVGAGI. As DNA, the CDR3 is TGTGCCAGCAGGGAAATAGCGGGGGGCACAGATACGCAGTATTTT. This sequence encodes CASREIAGGTDTQYF.

The chain combines TRBV13 with TRBJ1-2; TRBD1 aligns across 7 bases. Germline V gene sequence: CDR1 PRHDT, CDR2 FYEKMQ (reference sequence). J gave up 5 bases and V 5 bases, and 5 bases lay outside the gene matches. The CDR3 totals 13 residues. The CDR3 loop is CASSRGTDYGYTF. The CDR3 DNA follows: TGTGCCAGCAGCCGTGGGACAGATTATGGCTACACCTTC.

The chain has TRBV7-2 and TRBJ1-2; TRBD1 matches 11 bases. V trimming: 1 base; J trimming: 7 bases; junction bases outside the gene matches: 11. Germline assignment: CDR1 SGHTA and CDR2 FQGNSA. CDR3 length: 17 residues. CDR3 DNA: TGTGCCAGCAGCTTAGAATTCCCGGACAGGGGGCTAAGTGGCTACACCTTC. Translating it yields CASSLEFPDRGLSGYTF. Full variable domain (missing parts from reference TRBV7-2 and TRBJ1-2): GAGVSQSPSNKVTEKGKDVELRCDPISGHTALYWYRQSLGQGLEFLIYFQGNSAPDKSGLPSDRFSAERTGGSVSTLTIQRTQQEDSAVYLCASSLEFPDRGLSGYTFGSGTRLTVV.

This sequence joins TRBV9 and TRBJ1-3, with D tentatively TRBD1 (5 bases). The V end lost 0 bases, the J end lost 3 bases, and 13 bases lay between the germline ends. This CDR3 has 16 amino acids. Germline values: CDR1 SGDLS, CDR2 YYNGEE. CDR3 coding DNA: TGTGCCAGCAGCGTAGAATCAGGGCTCGTTGGAAACACCATATATTTT. It specifies CASSVESGLVGNTIYF. Filled out from reference TRBV9 and TRBJ1-3, the complete variable domain reads DSGVTQTPKHLITATGQRVTLRCSPRSGDLSVYWYQQSLDQGLQFLIQYYNGEERAKGNILERFSAQQFPDLHSELNLSSLELGDSALYFCASSVESGLVGNTIYFGEGSWLTVV.

This clone appeared once. The chain employs TRBV19 and TRBJ1-1; no firm D call. This CDR3 has 13 residues. Per the germline V gene, CDR1 is LNHDA and CDR2 is SQIVND (reference sequence). V shed 6 bases and J shed 1 base, with 9 bases lying between them. The CDR3 reads CASSAQTNTEAFF. In nucleotides, the CDR3 is TGTGCCAGTAGCGCACAAACGAACACTGAAGCTTTCTTT. The full variable domain, its missing parts supplied by reference TRBV19 and TRBJ1-1, is DGGITQSPKYLFRKEGQNVTLSCEQNLNHDAMYWYRQDPGQGLRLIYYSQIVNDFQKGDIAEGYSVSREKKESFPLTVTSAQKNPTAFYLCASSAQTNTEAFFGQGTRLTVV.

The CDR3 is CASSTGQPYSNQPQHF. CDR3 bases: TGTGCCAGTAGTACCGGACAGCCTTATAGCAATCAGCCCCAGCATTTT. J is TRBJ1-5 and V is TRBV19; weak D call: TRBD1 (6 bases). Trimming left V 4 bases short and J 0 bases short, with 13 bases between. The V gene's germline CDR1 is LNHDA and CDR2 SQIVND (reference sequence). The CDR3 sequence is 16 residues long.

The table lists this clone with a count of one. The rearrangement links TRBV6-1 to TRBJ2-7; a possible D gene is TRBD2 (7 bases). Germline CDR1 MNHNS, CDR2 SASEGT. The CDR3 runs 11 residues. V was pared by 9 bases and J by 10 bases, with 16 bases between. In DNA form, the CDR3 reads TGTGCCAGTTCCGACCGGGGGGCCCAGTACTTC. Protein: CASSDRGAQYF.

About this clone: A junction end diverges from the germline sequence, so it may reflect a read error. V gene TRBV2 combines with J gene TRBJ2-2; a possible D gene is TRBD1 (5 bases). Germline V gene data show CDR1 as SNHLY and CDR2 as FYNNEI. CDR3 length: 17 amino acids. The CDR3 bases are TGTGCCAGCAGTGATAGCCTGGACACCTCGAACATCGGGGAGCTGTTTTTT. This translates into CASSDSLDTSNIGELFF.

The chain carries TRBV6-5 and TRBJ1-2, with TRBD1 matching 7 bases. Losses at the gene ends were 0 bases for V and 8 bases for J; bases not matched to a gene: 9. This CDR3 spans 15 amino acids. CDR1 MNHEY and CDR2 SVGAGI come from the germline V gene. CDR3 region: CASSYSRAGGKGYTF. The CDR3 coding sequence is TGTGCCAGCAGTTACTCGCGCGCAGGGGGTAAGGGCTACACCTTC.

V and J are TRBV5-5 and TRBJ1-2; 9 bases line up with TRBD1. The CDR3 spans 17 residues. CDR1 is SGHKS, CDR2 YYEKEE, per germline (reference sequence). The V and J ends lost 0 bases and 3 bases, in that order; junction bases with no gene match: 9. The CDR3 DNA reads TGTGCCAGCAGCTTGGGTTTGGTACAGGGGGCATACTATGGCTACACCTTC. Protein sequence: CASSLGLVQGAYYGYTF.

This chain joins TRBV7-3 and TRBJ2-3; 8 positions match TRBD2. The CDR3 is 15 amino acids. J lost 6 bases, V lost 4 bases, and 9 bases had no gene match. Germline assignment: CDR1 SGHTA and CDR2 FQGTGA. The CDR3 protein is CASSCTSGSRDTQYF. The CDR3 DNA follows: TGTGCCAGCAGCTGTACTAGCGGTAGTAGGGATACGCAGTATTTT.

This rearrangement joins TRBV7-9 to TRBJ2-1, with 8 bases matching TRBD2. The trim removed 5 bases at V and 0 bases at J, leaving 12 bases unmatched. The germline V gene encodes CDR1 SEHNR and CDR2 FQNEAQ (reference sequence). This CDR3 contains 18 residues. CDR3 in DNA: TGTGCCAGCAGCCTGCTCCGAGCGGGAGTGAACTCCTACAATGAGCAGTTCTTC. Translated, it gives CASSLLRAGVNSYNEQFF.

This clone was found once. The chain is built from TRBV6-5 and TRBJ1-5, with 7 positions matching TRBD1. CDR3 length: 13 amino acids. Germline lookup yields CDR1 MNHEY and CDR2 SVGAGI. V trimming: 6 bases; J trimming: 4 bases; junction bases outside the gene matches: 3. CDR3 bases: TGTGCCAGCAGGACAGGGATTAATCAGCCCCAGCATTTT. Translation gives CASRTGINQPQHF.

J is TRBJ1-2 and V is TRBV28; 12 bases align to TRBD1. CDR1 is MDHEN, CDR2 SYDVKM, per germline. CDR3 length equals 18 residues. V was pared by 3 bases and J by 3 bases, with 11 bases of the junction left unmatched. The CDR3 region is CASSLFRRDRGHYYGYTF. For the CDR3, the DNA is TGTGCCAGCAGTTTGTTCAGACGGGACAGGGGGCATTACTATGGCTACACCTTC.

The chain recombines TRBV16 with TRBJ2-1, with 8 bases identical to TRBD1. Per the germline V gene, CDR1 is KGHSY and CDR2 is FQNENV. V lost 4 bases and J lost 9; bases outside the gene matches: 5. The CDR3 consists of 13 residues. CDR3 bases: TGTGCCAGCAGCCTGGACAGGGACCGTGAGCAGTTCTTC. Its translation: CASSLDRDREQFF.